The clone carrying this TCR beta chain was picked up a small number of times. Its antigen is still unknown. The trim removed 4 bases at V and 4 bases at J, leaving 8 bases unmatched. The germline V gene has CDR1 SGHRS and CDR2 YFSETQ. The CDR3 runs to 16 residues. TCRdb reprocessed the RT-PCR reads with MiXCR, giving one entry per CDR3 protein. The sample includes about 530,000 distinct CDR3 sequences, approximately 12% of them seen just once. This specimen belongs to a study of response to subunit inactivated influenza vaccine. Findings of the study overall: Authors suggested seasonal influenza vaccinations each recruit few new T cells.

The rearrangement joins TRBV5-1 to TRBJ1-4, with 9 bases matching TRBD1. The sequences come from PBMCs from blood, collected on the day of vaccination. The clonotype was recovered from a man in his fifties or sixties who received an inactivated influenza vaccine. As DNA, the CDR3 is TGCGCCAGCAGCCCCGGACAGGGGCGGGGTAATGAAAAACTGTTTTTT. Translating gives CASSPGQGRGNEKLFF.